A selection of T cell receptor beta chains follows, all from one sample in a study of CD8+CD57+ T cells in acquired aplastic anemia. TCRdb re-analysed the reads in MiXCR, keeping a single row per CDR3 protein. The sample consists of fewer than 250,000 distinct CDR3 sequences, about half of them appearing once. Sequences were obtained from sorted CD4+, CD8+, or CD8+CD57+ T cells (not recorded which) from PBMCs. The receptor set was obtained from a human donor in good health, serving as a control. Both conserved end residues are part of each CDR3. D genes are given only for firm matches. Not every row has a clone size; where given, it reads once, few, many or a size class.

>.|TRBV5-1|.|TRBJ1-6
CASSFQSSSYNSPLHF
TGCGCCAGCAGCTTCCAGTCGAGCTCCTATAATTCACCCCTCCACTTT
>many|TRBV14|.|TRBJ2-5
CASRQTGETQYF
TGTGCCAGCAGACAGACAGGAGAGACCCAGTACTTC
>many|TRBV4-1|TRBD1|TRBJ1-1
CASSQGLDRVEAFF
TGCGCCAGCAGCCAAGGGCTGGACAGGGTCGAAGCTTTCTTT
>.|TRBV7-9|.|TRBJ1-1
CASSSHRAQRGEAFF
TGTGCCAGCAGCTCCCACCGGGCCCAAAGGGGTGAAGCTTTCTTT
>many|TRBV5-1|.|TRBJ2-1
CASSLDTSSYNEQFF
TGCGCCAGCAGCTTGGATACGAGCTCCTACAATGAGCAGTTCTTC
>.|TRBV5-1|.|TRBJ1-1
CASNPDGGTEAFF
TGCGCCAGCAACCCTGATGGAGGCACTGAAGCTTTCTTT
>.|TRBV10-3|.|TRBJ1-4
CAISGGQFSATNEKLFF
TGTGCCATCAGTGGCGGACAGTTCTCTGCAACTAATGAAAAACTGTTTTTT
>.|TRBV7-9|.|TRBJ1-2
CASSLAAGEVGYTF
TGTGCCAGCAGCTTGGCGGCAGGGGAGGTTGGCTACACCTTC
>many|TRBV7-2|.|TRBJ2-7
CASSLGAKLTYEQYF
TGTGCCAGCAGCTTAGGGGCTAAGCTAACCTACGAGCAGTACTTC
>many|TRBV7-9|.|TRBJ2-4
CASSSTDREGNIQYF
TGTGCCAGCAGTTCGACCGACAGGGAGGGGAACATTCAGTACTTC
>.|TRBV10-2|TRBD1|TRBJ2-7
CASNAGTDFSYEQSF
TGCGCCAGCAACGCCGGGACAGACTTTTCCTACGAGCAGTCCTTC
>.|TRBV2|.|TRBJ1-1
CASTPQGQTEAFF
TGTGCCAGCACCCCCCAGGGGCAGACTGAAGCTTTCTTT
>.|TRBV4-2|.|TRBJ2-7
CASSQVGGGSHEQYF
TGTGCCAGCAGCCAAGTGGGGGGGGGCTCCCACGAGCAGTACTTC
>once|TRBV4-1|.|TRBJ1-1
CASSPSGAAEKAFF
TGCGCCAGCAGCCCATCCGGGGCGGCAGAAAAAGCTTTCTTT
>.|TRBV2|.|TRBJ2-1
CASSDGGNSYNEQFF
TGTGCCAGCAGCGATGGGGGGAACTCCTACAATGAGCAGTTCTTC
>medium-sized|TRBV10-3|TRBD1|TRBJ2-1
CAITKDRNSYNEQFF
TGTGCCATCACCAAGGACAGGAACTCCTACAATGAGCAGTTCTTC
>.|TRBV4-1|.|TRBJ2-1
CASSHRSEVNEQFF
TGCGCCAGCAGCCACCGTTCGGAGGTCAATGAGCAGTTCTTC
>.|TRBV29-1|TRBD1|TRBJ1-5
CSVKTGGESQPQHF
TGCAGCGTTAAAACAGGGGGCGAGAGTCAGCCCCAGCATTTT
>.|TRBV10-1|.|TRBJ2-3
CASSDRAARNTDTQYF
TGCGCCAGCAGTGATAGAGCGGCTCGAAACACAGATACGCAGTATTTT
>once|TRBV7-9|.|TRBJ1-1
CATEAIGGEVEAFF
TGTGCCACTGAAGCGATTGGAGGGGAAGTTGAAGCTTTCTTT
>many|TRBV5-1|.|TRBJ1-1
CASSKDGNTEAFF
TGCGCCAGCAGCAAGGACGGGAACACTGAAGCTTTCTTT
>.|TRBV9|.|TRBJ1-1
CASKVEGSTEAFF
TGTGCCAGCAAAGTAGAGGGTTCCACTGAAGCTTTCTTT
>.|TRBV20-1|.|TRBJ1-5
CSARSTGSNQPQHF
TGCAGTGCTAGATCAACAGGTAGCAATCAGCCCCAGCATTTT
>.|TRBV20-1|TRBD2|TRBJ2-5
CSASPLLAGAGETQYF
TGCAGTGCTAGTCCCTTGCTAGCGGGGGCGGGAGAGACCCAGTACTTC